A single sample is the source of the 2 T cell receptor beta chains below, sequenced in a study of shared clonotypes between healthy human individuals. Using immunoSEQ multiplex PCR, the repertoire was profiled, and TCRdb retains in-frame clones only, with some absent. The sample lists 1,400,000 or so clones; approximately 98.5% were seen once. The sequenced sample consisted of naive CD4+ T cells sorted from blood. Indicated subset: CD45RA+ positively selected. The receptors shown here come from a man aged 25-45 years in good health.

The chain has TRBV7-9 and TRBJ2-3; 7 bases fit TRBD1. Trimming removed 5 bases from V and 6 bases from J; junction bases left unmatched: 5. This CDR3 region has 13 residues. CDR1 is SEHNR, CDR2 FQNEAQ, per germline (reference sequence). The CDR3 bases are TGTGCCAGCAGCGATACAGGGGAGGATACGCAGTATTTT. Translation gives CASSDTGEDTQYF.

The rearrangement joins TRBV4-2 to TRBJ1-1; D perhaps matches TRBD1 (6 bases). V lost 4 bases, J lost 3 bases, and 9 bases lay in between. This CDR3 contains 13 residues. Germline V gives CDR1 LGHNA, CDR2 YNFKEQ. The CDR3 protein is CASSPTGYTEAFF. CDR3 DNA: TGTGCCAGCAGCCCGACAGGCTACACTGAAGCTTTCTTT.